A single sample is the source of the 2 T cell receptor beta chains below, sequenced in a study of blood T cells in healthy people across ages. A second roughly 6 to 12 cycle PCR used barcoded and J-beta primers. TCRdb processed the 5' RACE reads anew with MiXCR; each CDR3 protein has one entry. The sample lists some 900,000 distinct CDR3 sequences; approximately 49% were seen once. Sequencing was done on a sample of blood. Every receptor here comes from a man aged 25 to 40 in good health.

This chain links TRBV14 with TRBJ2-5, with D tentatively TRBD1 (6 bases). The better agreement between TRBJ2-4 and the DNA end casts doubt on the J call. CDR3 length: 14 residues. The germline CDR1 and CDR2 sequences are SGHDN and FVKESK. The CDR3 here is CASSQAGVGNIQYF. The DNA for the CDR3 is TGTGCCAGCAGCCAAGCAGGGGTCGGAAACATTCAGTACTTC.

The chain has TRBV10-3 and TRBJ2-7, with 12 bases identical to TRBD2. The V gene's germline CDR1 is ENHRY and CDR2 SYGVKD. V lost 10 bases, J lost 2 bases, and 6 bases stayed unmatched. The CDR3 is 14 residues long. The CDR3 nucleotides read TGTGCCACCAGACTAGCGGGGGCCGCCTACGAGCAGTACTTC. It specifies CATRLAGAAYEQYF.